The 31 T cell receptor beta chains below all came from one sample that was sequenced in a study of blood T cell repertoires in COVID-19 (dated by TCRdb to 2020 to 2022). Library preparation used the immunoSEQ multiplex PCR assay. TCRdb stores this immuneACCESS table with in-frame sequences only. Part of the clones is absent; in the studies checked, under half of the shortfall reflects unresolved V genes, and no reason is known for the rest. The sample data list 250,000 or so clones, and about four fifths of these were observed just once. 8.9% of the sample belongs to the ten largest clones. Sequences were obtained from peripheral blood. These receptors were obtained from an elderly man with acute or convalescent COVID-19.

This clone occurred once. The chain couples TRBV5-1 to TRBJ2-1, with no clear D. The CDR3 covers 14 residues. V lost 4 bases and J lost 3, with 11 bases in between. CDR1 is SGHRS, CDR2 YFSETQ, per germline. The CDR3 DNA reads TGCGCCAGCAGCCTCCCGGAGAACTACAATGAGCAGTTCTTC. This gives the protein CASSLPENYNEQFF.

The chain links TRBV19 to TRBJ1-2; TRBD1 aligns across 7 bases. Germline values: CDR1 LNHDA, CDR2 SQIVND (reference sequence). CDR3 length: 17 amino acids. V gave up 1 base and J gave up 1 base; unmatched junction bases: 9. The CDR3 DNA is TGTGCCAGTAGTATAGTACCCAGGGGGTCTCTTAACTATGGCTACACCTTC. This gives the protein CASSIVPRGSLNYGYTF.

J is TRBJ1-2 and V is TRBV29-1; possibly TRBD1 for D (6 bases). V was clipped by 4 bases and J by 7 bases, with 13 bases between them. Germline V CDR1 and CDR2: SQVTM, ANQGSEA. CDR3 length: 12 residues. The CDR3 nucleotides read TGCAGCGTTGTACCCGGCAGGGGTGGCTACACCTTC. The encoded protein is CSVVPGRGGYTF.

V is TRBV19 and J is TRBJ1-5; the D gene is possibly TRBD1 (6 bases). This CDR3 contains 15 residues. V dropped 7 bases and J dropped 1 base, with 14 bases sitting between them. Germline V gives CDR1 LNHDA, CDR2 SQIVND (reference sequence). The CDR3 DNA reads TGTGCCAGTAAGGGGGGGCGCGAGAGCAATCAGCCCCAGCATTTT. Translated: CASKGGRESNQPQHF. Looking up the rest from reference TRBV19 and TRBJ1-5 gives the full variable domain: DGGITQSPKYLFRKEGQNVTLSCEQNLNHDAMYWYRQDPGQGLRLIYYSQIVNDFQKGDIAEGYSVSREKKESFPLTVTSAQKNPTAFYLCASKGGRESNQPQHFGDGTRLSIL.

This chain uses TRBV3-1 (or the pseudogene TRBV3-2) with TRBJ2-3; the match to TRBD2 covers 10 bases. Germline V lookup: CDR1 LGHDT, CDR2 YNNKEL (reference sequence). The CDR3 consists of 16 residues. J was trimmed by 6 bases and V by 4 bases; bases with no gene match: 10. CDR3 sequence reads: CASSPLAGEAVDTQYF. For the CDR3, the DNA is TGTGCCAGCAGCCCCCTAGCGGGGGAGGCAGTTGATACGCAGTATTTT.

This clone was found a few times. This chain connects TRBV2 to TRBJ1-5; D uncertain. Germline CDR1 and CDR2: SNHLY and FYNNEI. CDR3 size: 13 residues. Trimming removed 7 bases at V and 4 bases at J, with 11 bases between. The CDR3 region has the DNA TGTGCCAGCAAGAGGGCGTCAAATCAGCCCCAGCATTTT. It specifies CASKRASNQPQHF.

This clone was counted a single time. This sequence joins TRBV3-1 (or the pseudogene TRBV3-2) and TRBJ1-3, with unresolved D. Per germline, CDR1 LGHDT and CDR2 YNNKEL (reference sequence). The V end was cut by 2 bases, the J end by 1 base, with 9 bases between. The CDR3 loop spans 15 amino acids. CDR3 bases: TGTGCCAGCAGCCAACTACAGCAATCTGGAAACACCATATATTTT. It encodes CASSQLQQSGNTIYF.

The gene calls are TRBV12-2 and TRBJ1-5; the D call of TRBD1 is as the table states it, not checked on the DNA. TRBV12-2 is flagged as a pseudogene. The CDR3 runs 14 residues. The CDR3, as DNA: TGTGCAAGTCGCCACAGGGACAGCAATCAGCCCCAGCATTTT. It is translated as CASRHRDSNQPQHF.

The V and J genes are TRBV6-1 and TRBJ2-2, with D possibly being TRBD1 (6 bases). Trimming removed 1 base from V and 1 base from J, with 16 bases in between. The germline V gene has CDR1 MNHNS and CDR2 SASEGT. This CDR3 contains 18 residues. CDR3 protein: CASSEGRNRAKNTGELFF. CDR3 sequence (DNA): TGTGCCAGCAGTGAAGGTCGGAACAGGGCAAAGAACACCGGGGAGCTGTTTTTT.

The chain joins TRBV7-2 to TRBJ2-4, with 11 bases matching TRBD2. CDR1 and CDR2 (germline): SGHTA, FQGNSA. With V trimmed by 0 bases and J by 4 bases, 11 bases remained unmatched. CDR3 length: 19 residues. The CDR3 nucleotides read TGTGCCAGCAGCTTAGCTATTAGGGGACTAGCGGCAGCAAAAAACATTCAGTACTTC. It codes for CASSLAIRGLAAAKNIQYF.

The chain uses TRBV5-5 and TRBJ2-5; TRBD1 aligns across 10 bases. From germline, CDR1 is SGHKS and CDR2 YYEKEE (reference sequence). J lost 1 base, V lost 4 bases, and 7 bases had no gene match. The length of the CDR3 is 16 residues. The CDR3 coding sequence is TGTGCCAGCAGCCACCGGGACAGGGGACTCCAAGAGACCCAGTACTTC. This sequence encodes CASSHRDRGLQETQYF.

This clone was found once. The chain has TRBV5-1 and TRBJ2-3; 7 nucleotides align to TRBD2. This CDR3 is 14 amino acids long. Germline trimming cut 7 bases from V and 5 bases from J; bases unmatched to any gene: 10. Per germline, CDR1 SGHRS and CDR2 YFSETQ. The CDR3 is CASQPMTSLDTQYF. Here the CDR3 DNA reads TGCGCCAGCCAGCCTATGACTAGCCTAGATACGCAGTATTTT.

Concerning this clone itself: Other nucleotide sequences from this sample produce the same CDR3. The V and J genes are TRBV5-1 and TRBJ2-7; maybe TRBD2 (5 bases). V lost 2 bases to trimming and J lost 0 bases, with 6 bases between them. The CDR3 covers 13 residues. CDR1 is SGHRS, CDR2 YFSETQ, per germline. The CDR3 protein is CASSLTSSYEQYF. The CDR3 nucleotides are TGCGCCAGCAGCTTAACTAGCTCCTACGAGCAGTACTTC.

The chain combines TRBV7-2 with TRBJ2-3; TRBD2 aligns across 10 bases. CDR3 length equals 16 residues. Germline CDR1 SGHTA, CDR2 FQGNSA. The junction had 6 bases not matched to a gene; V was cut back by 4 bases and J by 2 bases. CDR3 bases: TGTGCCAGCAGCTACCGGACTAGCGGATACACAGATACGCAGTATTTT. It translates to CASSYRTSGYTDTQYF.

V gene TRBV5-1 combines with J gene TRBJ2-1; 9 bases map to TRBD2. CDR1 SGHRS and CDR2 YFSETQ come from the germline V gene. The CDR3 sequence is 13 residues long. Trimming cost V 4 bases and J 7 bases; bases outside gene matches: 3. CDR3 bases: TGCGCCAGCAGCGCGGGGGGGCTGAATGAGCAGTTCTTC. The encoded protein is CASSAGGLNEQFF. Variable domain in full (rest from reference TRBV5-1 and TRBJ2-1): KAGVTQTPRYLIKTRGQQVTLSCSPISGHRSVSWYQQTPGQGLQFLFEYFSETQRNKGNFPGRFSGRQFSNSRSEMNVSTLELGDSALYLCASSAGGLNEQFFGPGTRLTVL.

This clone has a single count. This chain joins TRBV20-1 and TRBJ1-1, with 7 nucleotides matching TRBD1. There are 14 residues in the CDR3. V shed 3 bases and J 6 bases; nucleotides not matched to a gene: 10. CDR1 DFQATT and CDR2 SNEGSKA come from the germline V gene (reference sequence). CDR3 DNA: TGCAGTGCTAGTTTGCAGGGGGTAAGCGCTGAAGCTTTCTTT. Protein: CSASLQGVSAEAFF.

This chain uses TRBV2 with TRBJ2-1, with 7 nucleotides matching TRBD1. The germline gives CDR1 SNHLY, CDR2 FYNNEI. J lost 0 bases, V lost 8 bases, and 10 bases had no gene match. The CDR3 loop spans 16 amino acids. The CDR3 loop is CASPLRGPSSYNEQFF. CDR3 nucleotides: TGTGCCAGCCCACTGAGGGGGCCAAGCTCCTACAATGAGCAGTTCTTC. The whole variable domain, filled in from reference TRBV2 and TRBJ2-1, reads EPEVTQTPSHQVTQMGQEVILRCVPISNHLYFYWYRQILGQKVEFLVSFYNNEISEKSEIFDDQFSVERPDGSNFTLKIRSTKLEDSAMYFCASPLRGPSSYNEQFFGPGTRLTVL.

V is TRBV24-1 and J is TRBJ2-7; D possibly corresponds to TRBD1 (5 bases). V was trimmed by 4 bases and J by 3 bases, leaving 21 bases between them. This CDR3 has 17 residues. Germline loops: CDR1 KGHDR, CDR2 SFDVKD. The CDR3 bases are TGTGCCACCAGTGACGCCAAGGCGGCAGGGTCTCGCTACGAGCAGTACTTC. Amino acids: CATSDAKAAGSRYEQYF.

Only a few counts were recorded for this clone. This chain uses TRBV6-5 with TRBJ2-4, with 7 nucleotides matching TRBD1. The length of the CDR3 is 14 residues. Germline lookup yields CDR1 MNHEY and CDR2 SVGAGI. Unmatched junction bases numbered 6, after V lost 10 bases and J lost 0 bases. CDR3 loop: CATTGALAKNIQYF. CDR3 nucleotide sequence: TGTGCCACCACAGGGGCCTTAGCCAAAAACATTCAGTACTTC.

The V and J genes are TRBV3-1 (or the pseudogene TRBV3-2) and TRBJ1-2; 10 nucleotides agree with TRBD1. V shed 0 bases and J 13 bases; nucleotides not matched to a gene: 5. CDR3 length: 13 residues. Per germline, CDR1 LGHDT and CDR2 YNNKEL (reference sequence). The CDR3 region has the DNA TGTGCCAGCAGCCAAGATCCAGGGACAGGGGCCACCTTC. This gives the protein CASSQDPGTGATF.

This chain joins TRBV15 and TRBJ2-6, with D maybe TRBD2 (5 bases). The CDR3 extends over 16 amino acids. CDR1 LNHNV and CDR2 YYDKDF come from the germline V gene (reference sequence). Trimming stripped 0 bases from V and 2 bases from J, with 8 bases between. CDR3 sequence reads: CATSRDRGAGANVLTF. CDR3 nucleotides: TGTGCCACCAGCAGAGATCGGGGTGCTGGGGCCAACGTCCTGACTTTC. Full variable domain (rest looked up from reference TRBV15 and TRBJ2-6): DAMVIQNPRYQVTQFGKPVTLSCSQTLNHNVMYWYQQKSSQAPKLLFHYYDKDFNNEADTPDNFQSRRPNTSFCFLDIRSPGLGDTAMYLCATSRDRGAGANVLTFGAGSRLTVL.

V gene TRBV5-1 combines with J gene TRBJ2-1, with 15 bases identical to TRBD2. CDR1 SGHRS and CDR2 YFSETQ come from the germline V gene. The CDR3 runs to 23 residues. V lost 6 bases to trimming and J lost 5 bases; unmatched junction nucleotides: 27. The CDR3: CASTYYLGSGTSGRTGPNNEQFF. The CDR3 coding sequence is TGCGCCAGCACCTACTACCTTGGGTCCGGGACTAGCGGGAGGACTGGCCCTAACAATGAGCAGTTCTTC. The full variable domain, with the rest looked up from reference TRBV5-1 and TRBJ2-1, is KAGVTQTPRYLIKTRGQQVTLSCSPISGHRSVSWYQQTPGQGLQFLFEYFSETQRNKGNFPGRFSGRQFSNSRSEMNVSTLELGDSALYLCASTYYLGSGTSGRTGPNNEQFFGPGTRLTVL.

CDR3 amino acids: CAIRDRISGNTIYF. The CDR3 DNA is TGTGCCATCAGGGACAGGATCTCTGGAAACACCATATATTTT. The chain is built from TRBV10-3 and TRBJ1-3; TRBD1 aligns across 7 bases. The CDR3 covers 14 residues. Germline V gene sequence: CDR1 ENHRY, CDR2 SYGVKD. Trimming took 6 bases from V and 0 from J; bases not matched to a gene: 2.

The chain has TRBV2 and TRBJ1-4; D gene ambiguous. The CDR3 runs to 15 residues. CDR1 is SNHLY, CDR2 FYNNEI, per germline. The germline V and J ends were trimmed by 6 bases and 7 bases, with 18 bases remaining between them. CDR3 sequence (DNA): TGTGCCAGCAGCTCAAAACTTGCCCGGGTTGAAAAACTGTTTTTT. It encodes CASSSKLARVEKLFF.

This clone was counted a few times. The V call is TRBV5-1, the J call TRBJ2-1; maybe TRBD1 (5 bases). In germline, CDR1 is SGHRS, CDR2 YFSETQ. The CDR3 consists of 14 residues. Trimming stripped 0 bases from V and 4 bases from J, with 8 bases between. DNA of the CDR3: TGCGCCAGCAGCTTGGAGGGGTCATACAATGAGCAGTTCTTC. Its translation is CASSLEGSYNEQFF.

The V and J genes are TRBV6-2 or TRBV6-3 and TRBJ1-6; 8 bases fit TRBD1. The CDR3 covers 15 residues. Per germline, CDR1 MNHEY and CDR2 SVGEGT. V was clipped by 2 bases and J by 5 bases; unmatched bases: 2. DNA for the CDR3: TGTGCCAGCAGTTACCGGACAGGGAATAATTCACCCCTCCACTTT. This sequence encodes CASSYRTGNNSPLHF.

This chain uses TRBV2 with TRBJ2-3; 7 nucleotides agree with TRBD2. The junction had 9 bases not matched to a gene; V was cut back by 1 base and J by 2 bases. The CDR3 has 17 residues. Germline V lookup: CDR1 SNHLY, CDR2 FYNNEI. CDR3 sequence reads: CASSEGWTRRVTDTQYF. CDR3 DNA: TGTGCCAGCAGTGAAGGCTGGACTAGGCGGGTCACAGATACGCAGTATTTT.

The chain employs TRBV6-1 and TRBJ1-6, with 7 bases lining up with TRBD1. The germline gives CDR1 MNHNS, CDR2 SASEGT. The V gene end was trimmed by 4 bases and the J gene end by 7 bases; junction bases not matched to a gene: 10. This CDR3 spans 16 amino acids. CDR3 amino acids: CASSGIPQGGNSPLHF. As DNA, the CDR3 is TGTGCCAGCAGTGGCATACCCCAAGGGGGCAATTCACCCCTCCACTTT.

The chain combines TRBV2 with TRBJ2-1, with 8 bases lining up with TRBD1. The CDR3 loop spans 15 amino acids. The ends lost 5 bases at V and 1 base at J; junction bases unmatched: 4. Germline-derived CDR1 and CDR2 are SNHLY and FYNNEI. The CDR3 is CASSFGTGSYNEQFF. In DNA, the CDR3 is TGTGCCAGCAGTTTCGGGACAGGATCCTACAATGAGCAGTTCTTC.

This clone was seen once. In DNA, the CDR3 is TGTGCCAGCAGCTTAGGCGGGGGAACTCCCTACGAGCAGTACTTC. Its protein product is CASSLGGGTPYEQYF. The V and J genes are TRBV7-2 and TRBJ2-7; 7 positions match TRBD2. The V and J ends lost 1 base and 2 bases, in that order; junction bases with no gene match: 5. CDR3 size: 15 residues. CDR1 is SGHTA and CDR2 is FQGNSA in the germline V gene.

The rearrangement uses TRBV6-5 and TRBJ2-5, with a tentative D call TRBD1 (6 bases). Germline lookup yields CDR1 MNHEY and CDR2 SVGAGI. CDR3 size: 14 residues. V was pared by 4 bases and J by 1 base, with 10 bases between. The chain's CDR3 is CASSSTGIQETQYF. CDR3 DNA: TGTGCCAGCAGTTCAACAGGGATCCAAGAGACCCAGTACTTC.